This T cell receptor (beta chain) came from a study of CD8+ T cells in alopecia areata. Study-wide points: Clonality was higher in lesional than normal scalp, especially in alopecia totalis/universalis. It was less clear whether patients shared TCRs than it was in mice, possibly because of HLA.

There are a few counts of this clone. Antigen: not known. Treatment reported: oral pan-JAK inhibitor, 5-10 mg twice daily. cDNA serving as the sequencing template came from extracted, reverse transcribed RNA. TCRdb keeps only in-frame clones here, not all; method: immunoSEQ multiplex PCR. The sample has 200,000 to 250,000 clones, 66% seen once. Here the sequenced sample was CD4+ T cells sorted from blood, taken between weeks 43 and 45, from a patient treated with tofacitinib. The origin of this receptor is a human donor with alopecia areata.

CDR3 loop: CASSPTGYEAFF. CDR3 sequence (DNA): TGTGCCAGCAGCCCGACAGGTTATGAAGCTTTCTTT. This chain connects TRBV5-5 to TRBJ1-1; tentatively, D is TRBD1 (6 bases). The CDR3 has 12 amino acids. V lost 4 bases and J 7 bases, leaving 11 bases between the germline ends. Germline loops: CDR1 SGHKS, CDR2 YYEKEE (reference sequence). Full variable domain (remainder filled in from reference TRBV5-5 and TRBJ1-1): DAGVTQSPTHLIKTRGQQVTLRCSPISGHKSVSWYQQVLGQGPQFIFQYYEKEERGRGNFPDRFSARQFPNYSSELNVNALLLGDSALYLCASSPTGYEAFFGQGTRLTVV.